This T cell receptor beta chain derives from a study of blood T cell repertoires in COVID-19. Ten or more counts support this clone. CDR3 size: 14 residues. V was clipped by 8 bases and J by 1 base, with 14 bases between them. Germline V gene lookup returns CDR1 SGHTA and CDR2 FQGNSA. Assay used: immunoSEQ multiplex PCR; TCRdb lists only in-frame clones, some missing. In the table there are roughly 390,000 clones, 85% of which are singletons. The V call is TRBV7-2, the J call TRBJ1-1; D possibly corresponds to TRBD1 (5 bases). The receptor comes from a woman aged 18-29 years with acute or convalescent COVID-19. Material for sequencing was peripheral blood. CDR3 amino acids: CASQIGVGNTEAFF. The CDR3 nucleotides read TGTGCCAGCCAGATAGGGGTGGGGAACACTGAAGCTTTCTTT.